What follows is one T cell receptor beta chain and its context. This record belongs to a study of shared clonotypes between healthy human individuals. Recent acute infections and vaccinations were absent in the healthy HIV-negative adult donors. Deletions cut 4 bases from V and 8 bases from J, with 20 bases between. Germline V gene sequence: CDR1 SGHAT, CDR2 FQNNGV. CDR3 length equals 15 residues. Assay: immunoSEQ multiplex PCR; the TCRdb copy retains only in-frame clones and omits some. The top ten hold approximately 0.45% of the sample, which has approximately 1.5 million clones, 95% to 99% seen once.

The sample consisted of naive CD4+ T cells sorted from blood. Subset noted: CD45RA+ positively selected. The chain joins TRBV11-2 to TRBJ1-1, with a tentative D call TRBD1 (5 bases). The sequence was obtained from a man aged 30 to 45 in good health. In DNA, the CDR3 is TGTGCCAGCAGCTCTTATTTAGCCGGGGGTAGAGAAGCTTTCTTT. This encodes CASSSYLAGGREAFF. The full variable domain, with the rest looked up from reference TRBV11-2 and TRBJ1-1, is EAGVAQSPRYKIIEKRQSVAFWCNPISGHATLYWYQQILGQGPKLLIQFQNNGVVDDSQLPKDRFSAERLKGVDSTLKIQPAKLEDSAVYLCASSSYLAGGREAFFGQGTRLTVV.